These T cell receptor beta chains were read from a single sample in a study of T cell responses to AZD1222 COVID-19 vaccine. The assay was immunoSEQ multiplex PCR, and TCRdb's table has in-frame clones only and misses some. The table lists some 130,000 clones, about 92% of them singletons, with about 3% in the top ten. The sequencing here drew on peripheral blood, taken on day 0 of AZD1222 vaccination. These receptors originate from an adult in good health. The CDR3 runs from the conserved cysteine through the conserved F or W. The order of the fields is J gene, V gene, D gene, CDR3 protein. D genes are given only for firm matches.

TRBJ1-3,TRBV30,-,CAWTLERQGNTIYF
TRBJ2-3,TRBV30,-,CAQGQTSTSTDTQYF
TRBJ2-1,TRBV5-1,TRBD2,CASRPIPGLANNEQFF
TRBJ2-2,TRBV5-1,-,CASSFRGNTGELFF
TRBJ1-4,TRBV3-1/TRBV3-2,TRBD1,CASGSGQAGEKLFF
TRBJ2-1,TRBV5-6,-,CASSRTPSSYNEQFF
TRBJ2-1,TRBV5-1,TRBD1,CASSLVSGGRYNEQFF
TRBJ1-1,TRBV7-9,TRBD1,CASSSGTGWDGTEAFF
TRBJ2-3,TRBV9,TRBD1,CASSVAYRQGTSTDTQYF
TRBJ2-7,TRBV18,TRBD1,CASSLQGRSYEQYF
TRBJ2-1,TRBV7-8,TRBD2,CASSLARSSGGVWTSETKQFF
TRBJ1-2,TRBV12-5,-,CASGHSNYGYTF
TRBJ1-6,TRBV7-9,TRBD1,CASSPDRGFSPLHF
TRBJ1-1,TRBV7-2,-,CASSPLVSEAFF
TRBJ1-1,TRBV6-4,-,CASSDSGRSEAFF
TRBJ2-3,TRBV6-5,-,CASSSLAPGTDTQYF
TRBJ2-3,TRBV9,TRBD2,CASSVPARLADYTDTQYF
TRBJ1-2,TRBV3-1/TRBV3-2,-,CASSHASGGEYGYTF
TRBJ2-2,TRBV7-2,-,CASSTGTQLLYNTGELFF
TRBJ1-4,TRBV9,-,CASSVDSGEKLFF
TRBJ1-4,TRBV7-9,-,CASSKVSTNEKLFF
TRBJ1-6,TRBV21-1,-,CASSIQSRGPRNSPLHF
TRBJ1-2,TRBV12-5,-,CASGGLPGGYTF
TRBJ2-4,TRBV28,-,CASSFSRLQYF
TRBJ2-7,TRBV10-3,-,CAISPGTASYEQYF
TRBJ1-4,TRBV28,TRBD1,CASSSTTGGSEKLFF
TRBJ1-1,TRBV3-1/TRBV3-2,-,CASSNNRDTEAFF
TRBJ2-1,TRBV4-2,-,CASSQGGPQYNEQFF
TRBJ2-3,TRBV30,-,CAWSSQGGPTDTQYF
TRBJ1-1,TRBV6-5,-,CASSYGEVTEAFF
TRBJ2-2,TRBV29-1,-,CSVDRSGGITGELFF
TRBJ2-1,TRBV6-4,-,CASSGTGAEVLDEQFF
TRBJ2-1,TRBV5-1,TRBD1,CASKPGQGVSYNEQFF
TRBJ2-1,TRBV10-3,-,CAGSTTYNEQFF
TRBJ2-1,TRBV4-3,TRBD2,CASSQDKGLAGGPQFF
TRBJ2-7,TRBV6-5,-,CASSFSANYEQYF
TRBJ1-1,TRBV3-1/TRBV3-2,-,CASSQAQSEAFF
TRBJ1-2,TRBV28,-,CASSSSDSRGYTF
TRBJ1-1,TRBV28,-,CASSGFQAFF
TRBJ1-1,TRBV2,-,CASSVGGPGTEAFF
TRBJ2-1,TRBV5-1,TRBD2,CASSPRTSSYNEQFF
TRBJ2-2,TRBV3-1/TRBV3-2,TRBD2,CASSLWTSGRPSANTGELFF
TRBJ2-2,TRBV19,-,CASSIMGSDTGELFF
TRBJ2-2,TRBV6-4,-,CASSGGLSNTGELFF
TRBJ2-7,TRBV11-2,-,CASSYDSSYEQYF
TRBJ2-5,TRBV11-3,-,CASSLPKDRPPQETQYF
TRBJ1-5,TRBV2,-,CASRGTVLRGNQPQHF
TRBJ1-2,TRBV7-9,-,CASSGGSPNYGYTF
TRBJ2-7,TRBV6-5,-,CASGAYEQYF
TRBJ1-3,TRBV3-1/TRBV3-2,TRBD1,CASSRDSQEGTIYF
TRBJ2-2,TRBV7-8,TRBD2,CASSLAGLAGGELFF